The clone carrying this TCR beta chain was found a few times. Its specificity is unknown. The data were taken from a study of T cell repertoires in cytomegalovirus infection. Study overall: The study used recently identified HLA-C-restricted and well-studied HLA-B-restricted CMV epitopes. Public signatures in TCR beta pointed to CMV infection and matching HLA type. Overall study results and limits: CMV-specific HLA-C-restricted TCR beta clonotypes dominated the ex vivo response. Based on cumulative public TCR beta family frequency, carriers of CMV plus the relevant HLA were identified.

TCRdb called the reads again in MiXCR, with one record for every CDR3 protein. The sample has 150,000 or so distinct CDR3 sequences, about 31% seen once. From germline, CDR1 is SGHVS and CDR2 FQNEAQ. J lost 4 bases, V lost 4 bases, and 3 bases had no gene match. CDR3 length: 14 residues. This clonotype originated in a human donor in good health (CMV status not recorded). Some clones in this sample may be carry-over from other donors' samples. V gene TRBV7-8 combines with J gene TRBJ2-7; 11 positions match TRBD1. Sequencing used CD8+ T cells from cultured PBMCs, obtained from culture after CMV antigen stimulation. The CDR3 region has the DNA TGTGCCAGCAGCTGGGACAGGGGGAATTACGAGCAGTACTTC. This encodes CASSWDRGNYEQYF.